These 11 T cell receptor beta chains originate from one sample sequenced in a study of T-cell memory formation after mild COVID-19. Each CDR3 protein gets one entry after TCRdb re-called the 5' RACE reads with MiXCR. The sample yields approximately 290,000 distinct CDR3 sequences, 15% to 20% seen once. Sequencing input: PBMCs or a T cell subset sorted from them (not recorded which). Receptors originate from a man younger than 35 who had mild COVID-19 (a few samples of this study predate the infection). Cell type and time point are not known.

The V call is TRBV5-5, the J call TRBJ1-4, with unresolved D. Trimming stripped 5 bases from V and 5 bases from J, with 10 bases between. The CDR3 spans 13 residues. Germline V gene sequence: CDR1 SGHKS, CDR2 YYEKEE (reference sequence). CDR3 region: CASSVVTNEKLFF. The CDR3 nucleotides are TGTGCCAGCAGTGTAGTCACGAATGAAAAACTGTTTTTT.

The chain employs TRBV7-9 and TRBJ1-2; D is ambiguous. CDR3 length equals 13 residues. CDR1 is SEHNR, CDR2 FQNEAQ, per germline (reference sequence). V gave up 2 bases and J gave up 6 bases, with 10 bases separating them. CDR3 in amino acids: CASSLPNFHGYTF. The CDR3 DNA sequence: TGTGCCAGCAGCTTACCGAATTTCCATGGCTACACCTTC.

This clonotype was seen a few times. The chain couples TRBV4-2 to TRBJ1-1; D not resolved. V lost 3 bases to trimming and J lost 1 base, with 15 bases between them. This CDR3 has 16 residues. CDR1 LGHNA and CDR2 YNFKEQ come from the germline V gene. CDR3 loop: CASSQEAYFKNTEAFF. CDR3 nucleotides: TGTGCCAGCAGCCAGGAGGCGTATTTTAAGAACACTGAAGCTTTCTTT.

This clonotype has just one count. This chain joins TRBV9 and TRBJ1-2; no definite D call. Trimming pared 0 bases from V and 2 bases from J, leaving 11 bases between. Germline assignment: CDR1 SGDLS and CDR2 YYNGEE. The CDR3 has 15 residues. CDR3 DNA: TGTGCCAGCAGCGTAGGGCCTACCCCGAACTATGGCTACACCTTC. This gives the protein CASSVGPTPNYGYTF.

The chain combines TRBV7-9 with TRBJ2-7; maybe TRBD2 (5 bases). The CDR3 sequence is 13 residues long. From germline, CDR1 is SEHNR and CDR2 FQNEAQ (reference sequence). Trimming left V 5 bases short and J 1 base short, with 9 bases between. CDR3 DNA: TGTGCCAGCAGCCCCCCGGGATCCTACGAGCAGTACGTC. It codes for CASSPPGSYEQYV.

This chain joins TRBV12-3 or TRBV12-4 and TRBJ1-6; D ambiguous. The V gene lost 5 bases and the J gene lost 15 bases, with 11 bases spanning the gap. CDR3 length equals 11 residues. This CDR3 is CASSPGEVLHF. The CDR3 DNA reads TGTGCCAGCAGTCCCGGGGAGGTCCTCCACTTT.

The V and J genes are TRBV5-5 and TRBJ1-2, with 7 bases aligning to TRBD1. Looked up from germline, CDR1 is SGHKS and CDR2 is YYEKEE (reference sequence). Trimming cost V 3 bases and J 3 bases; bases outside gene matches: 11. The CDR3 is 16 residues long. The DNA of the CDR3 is TGTGCCAGCAGCTCAATACAGGGGCACGGGTACTATGGCTACACCTTC. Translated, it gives CASSSIQGHGYYGYTF.

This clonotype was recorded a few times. Here the CDR3 reads CASSLAVGAEAFF. The CDR3 DNA reads as TGCGCCAGCAGCTTGGCCGTGGGAGCTGAAGCTTTCTTT. The J gene is TRBJ1-1, the V gene TRBV5-1; D not resolved. From germline, CDR1 is SGHRS and CDR2 YFSETQ. V was cut by 0 bases and J by 6 bases, with 9 bases left in between. The CDR3 runs 13 residues.

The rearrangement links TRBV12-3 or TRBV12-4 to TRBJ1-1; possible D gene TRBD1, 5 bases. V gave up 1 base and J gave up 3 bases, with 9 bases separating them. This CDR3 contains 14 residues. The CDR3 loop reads CASSLGGEYTEAFF. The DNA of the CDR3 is TGTGCCAGCAGTTTAGGGGGGGAATACACTGAAGCTTTCTTT.

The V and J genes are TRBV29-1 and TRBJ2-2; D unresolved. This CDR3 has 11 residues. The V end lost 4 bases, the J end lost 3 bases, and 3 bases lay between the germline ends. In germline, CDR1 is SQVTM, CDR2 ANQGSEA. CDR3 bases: TGCAGCGTTGGGTACACCGGGGAGCTGTTTTTT. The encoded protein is CSVGYTGELFF.

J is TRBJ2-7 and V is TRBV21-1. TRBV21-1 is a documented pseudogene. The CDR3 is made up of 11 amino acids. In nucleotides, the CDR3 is TGTGCCAGCAGCAAACGGGACGAGCAGTACGTC. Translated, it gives CASSKRDEQYV.